The 32 T cell receptor beta chains presented below share a single source sample, sequenced in a study of T cells in Graves' hyperthyroidism and ophthalmopathy. Amplification targeted TCR beta CDR3 regions from RNA transcripts. TCR CDR3 underwent first-round RT-PCR with the HTBI primer set. TCRdb reprocessed the multiplex PCR reads with MiXCR, giving one entry per CDR3 protein. This repertoire shows approximately 380,000 distinct CDR3 sequences, 11% to 15% found once; its top ten account for around 30%. Sequencing was done on a sample of blood. The receptors here all came from a man between 50 and 59 years old with Graves' ophthalmopathy.

This clonotype has at least ten counts. This chain links TRBV20-1 with TRBJ2-7, with 8 bases identical to TRBD2. V was clipped by 3 bases and J by 4 bases; unmatched bases: 8. Germline CDR1 DFQATT, CDR2 SNEGSKA (reference sequence). The CDR3 is made up of 14 amino acids. The CDR3 sequence is CSARRERERYEQYF. CDR3 DNA sequence: TGCAGTGCTAGGAGGGAGCGGGAGAGATACGAGCAGTACTTC.

The J gene is TRBJ1-1, the V gene TRBV15; D not certain. Germline V gene data show CDR1 as LNHNV and CDR2 as YYDKDF (reference sequence). V was cut by 1 base and J by 9 bases, with 6 bases left in between. The CDR3 length is 11 residues. This chain's CDR3 is CATSRGPKAFF. The CDR3 region has the DNA TGTGCCACCAGCAGAGGACCGAAAGCTTTCTTT.

Here the CDR3 reads CASRELRSPYNSPLHF. DNA of the CDR3: TGTGCCAGCAGGGAACTCCGGAGCCCCTATAATTCACCCCTCCACTTT. The chain links TRBV2 to TRBJ1-6; D gene unclear. Trimming removed 6 bases at V and 2 bases at J, with 14 bases between. Germline V CDR1 and CDR2: SNHLY, FYNNEI. The CDR3 is made up of 16 amino acids.

There are many counts of this clonotype. The chain recombines TRBV2 with TRBJ2-5, with TRBD2 matching over 11 bases. The germline V gene has CDR1 SNHLY and CDR2 FYNNEI. The CDR3 is 18 residues long. The V gene end was trimmed by 5 bases and the J gene end by 2 bases; junction bases not matched to a gene: 13. The DNA for the CDR3 is TGTGCCAGCAGTCATAAGGGAGGGCTAGCGGGAGGACAAGAGACCCAGTACTTC. Protein sequence: CASSHKGGLAGGQETQYF.

This clonotype was detected a few times. The junction departs from the called germline gene at one end, perhaps through a read error. This chain joins TRBV29-1 and TRBJ1-1; TRBD1 is a possible D gene (5 bases). There are 12 residues in the CDR3. Looked up from germline, CDR1 is SQVTM and CDR2 is ANQGSEA. The CDR3 loop reads CSAGRMNSEAFF. The CDR3 DNA sequence: TGCAGCGCGGGACGGATGAACTCTGAAGCTTTCTTT.

The table lists this clonotype with a few counts. The genes are TRBV5-6 and TRBJ2-1; TRBD2 aligns across 11 bases. V was clipped by 10 bases and J by 3 bases; unmatched bases: 3. Germline CDR1 SGHDT, CDR2 YYEEEE. The CDR3 loop spans 13 amino acids. This chain's CDR3 is CAGTSGSYNEQFF. Here the CDR3 DNA reads TGTGCCGGAACTAGCGGGAGCTACAATGAGCAGTTCTTC.

The V call is TRBV5-4, the J call TRBJ1-4, with D perhaps TRBD1 (6 bases). Per the germline V gene, CDR1 is SGHNT and CDR2 is YYREEE (reference sequence). V was pared by 4 bases and J by 3 bases, with 19 bases between. This CDR3 is 17 amino acids long. The CDR3: CASSRGAGVGANEKLFF. The CDR3 bases are TGTGCCAGCAGCCGGGGCGCAGGGGTAGGGGCTAATGAAAAACTGTTTTTT.

The V call is TRBV6-1, the J call TRBJ1-5; no firm D call. The CDR3 is made up of 15 amino acids. Per germline, CDR1 MNHNS and CDR2 SASEGT. The ends were cut back, 6 bases at V and 0 bases at J, with 12 bases in the middle. The CDR3 bases are TGTGCCAGCAGCCAAACCCTGGGTAGCAATCAGCCCCAGCATTTT. This encodes CASSQTLGSNQPQHF.

This clonotype was seen at least ten times. J is TRBJ2-7 and V is TRBV29-1, with D maybe TRBD1 (6 bases). Germline loops: CDR1 SQVTM, CDR2 ANQGSEA. Trimming removed 2 bases from V and 8 bases from J, with 16 bases in between. This CDR3 has 13 amino acids. CDR3 residues: CSVEQGLSTKQYF. CDR3 nucleotide sequence: TGCAGCGTTGAACAGGGGTTATCTACGAAGCAGTACTTC.

The chain is built from TRBV5-4 and TRBJ2-7; D is unclear. Trimming took off 0 bases at V and 4 bases at J, with 11 bases between the two ends. Germline lookup yields CDR1 SGHNT and CDR2 YYREEE (reference sequence). The CDR3 extends over 14 amino acids. The DNA for the CDR3 is TGTGCCAGCAGCTTGGAAGGACCACGTTACGAGCAGTACTTC. Its protein is CASSLEGPRYEQYF.

This clonotype was seen ten or more times. The CDR3 region has the DNA TGTGCCTGGAGCAAGATGAACACTGAAGCTTTCTTT. This codes for CAWSKMNTEAFF. The rearrangement links TRBV30 to TRBJ1-1; D gene uncertain. The CDR3 is 12 residues long. V dropped 3 bases and J dropped 0 bases, with 5 bases sitting between them. Germline values: CDR1 GTSNPN, CDR2 SVGIG (reference sequence).

The chain couples TRBV20-1 to TRBJ2-5; 11 positions match TRBD2. Germline V CDR1 and CDR2: DFQATT, SNEGSKA (reference sequence). V gave up 7 bases and J gave up 1 base; unmatched junction bases: 5. The CDR3 sequence is 14 residues long. CDR3 region: CSVTSGSLQETQYF. In DNA, the CDR3 is TGCAGTGTTACTAGCGGGAGCCTCCAAGAGACCCAGTACTTC.

The J gene is TRBJ2-3, the V gene TRBV6-5; 9 nucleotides agree with TRBD2. CDR3 length: 16 residues. Trimming removed 0 bases from V and 2 bases from J; junction bases left unmatched: 3. Germline values: CDR1 MNHEY, CDR2 SVGAGI. This CDR3 is CASSYSTSGSTDTQYF. CDR3 DNA: TGTGCCAGCAGTTACTCGACTAGCGGTTCCACAGATACGCAGTATTTT.

On this clonotype itself: A much larger clonotype is one base distant, so this may be a read error. This chain links TRBV12-3 or TRBV12-4 with TRBJ1-1; D is unresolved. The CDR3 loop spans 13 amino acids. The CDR3 is CASSSNYNTEASF. CDR3 nucleotides: TGTGCCAGCAGTTCCAATTATAACACTGAAGCTTCCTTT.

This clonotype was seen many times. V usage is TRBV3-1 and J usage is TRBJ2-1, with 8 nucleotides matching TRBD1. With V trimmed by 2 bases and J by 6 bases, 6 bases remained unmatched. In germline, CDR1 is LGHDT, CDR2 YNNKEL (reference sequence). This CDR3 region has 15 residues. CDR3 in DNA: TGTGCCAGCAGCCAAACGACAGGGGTCATCAATGAGCAGTTCTTC. As protein: CASSQTTGVINEQFF.

This clonotype was observed at least ten times. The chain has TRBV12-3 or TRBV12-4 and TRBJ2-1; D may be TRBD2 (6 bases). The CDR3 is 15 residues long. The V end lost 7 bases, the J end lost 2 bases, and 15 bases lay between the germline ends. The CDR3 DNA follows: TGTGCCAGCACCAACCCCTGGGGGGCCTACAATGAGCAGTTCTTC. This codes for CASTNPWGAYNEQFF.

This clonotype appeared a single time. The rearrangement links TRBV12-5 to TRBJ1-6, with 8 positions matching TRBD1. The germline V gene has CDR1 LGHNT and CDR2 FRNRAP. V shed 4 bases and J 10 bases; nucleotides not matched to a gene: 12. The CDR3 runs 16 residues. CDR3 protein: CASGSLSGTGRSPLHF. The CDR3 coding sequence is TGTGCTAGTGGTTCTTTATCCGGGACAGGAAGATCACCCCTCCACTTT.

This clonotype was seen a few times. The rearrangement links TRBV12-3 or TRBV12-4 to TRBJ2-4; the match to TRBD2 covers 8 bases. Trimming at V came to 5 bases and at J to 2 bases, leaving 8 bases not matched to a gene. The CDR3 sequence is 16 residues long. The CDR3 DNA reads TGTGCCAGCAGTAATAGCGGGAATGGGTCCAAAAACATTCAGTACTTC. It yields the protein CASSNSGNGSKNIQYF.

This clonotype appeared many times. The rearrangement joins TRBV18 to TRBJ2-7, with TRBD1 matching 9 bases. V lost 4 bases to trimming and J lost 2 bases; unmatched junction nucleotides: 9. CDR3 length equals 16 residues. Per germline, CDR1 KGHSH and CDR2 LQKENI. CDR3 bases: TGTGCCAGCTCACTCTCACCGGGACAGGGTCCCTACGAGCAGTACTTC. Protein sequence: CASSLSPGQGPYEQYF. The full variable domain, completed using reference TRBV18 and TRBJ2-7, is NAGVMQNPRHLVRRRGQEARLRCSPMKGHSHVYWYRQLPEEGLKFMVYLQKENIIDESGMPKERFSAEFPKEGPSILRIQQVVRGDSAAYFCASSLSPGQGPYEQYFGPGTRLTVT.

A few counts support this clonotype. The chain is built from TRBV6-5 and TRBJ2-7; TRBD2 agrees at 14 bases. V shed 4 bases, J shed 1 base, and the junction held 9 bases outside the gene matches. From germline, CDR1 is MNHEY and CDR2 SVGAGI. This CDR3 spans 18 amino acids. The CDR3 DNA follows: TGTGCCAGCAGTTCCCTACGGACTAGCGGGAGGAAATCCTACGAGCAGTACTTC. It is translated as CASSSLRTSGRKSYEQYF.

The V and J genes are TRBV20-1 and TRBJ2-7, with D perhaps matching TRBD1 or TRBD2 (6 bases each). Trimming removed 1 base at V and 1 base at J, with 8 bases between. CDR1 and CDR2 (germline): DFQATT, SNEGSKA (reference sequence). The CDR3 is 13 residues long. The CDR3 nucleotides read TGCAGTGCTAGAGGGGGGGCATCCTACGAGCAGTACTTC. This sequence encodes CSARGGASYEQYF.

This clonotype was detected many times. The chain is built from TRBV29-1 and TRBJ2-3; TRBD2 is a possible D gene (6 bases). The CDR3 sequence is 14 residues long. Trimming cost V 6 bases and J 5 bases, with 18 bases left between them. The germline V gene has CDR1 SQVTM and CDR2 ANQGSEA. The CDR3 nucleotides are TGCAGCGTCGCACACGGGAGAGTCATAGATACGCAGTATTTT. Its translation: CSVAHGRVIDTQYF.

This sequence joins TRBV28 and TRBJ1-1; possibly TRBD1 for D (5 bases). CDR3 length equals 15 residues. Germline-derived CDR1 and CDR2 are MDHEN and SYDVKM. V lost 3 bases to trimming and J lost 5 bases, with 16 bases between them. The CDR3 here is CASSFLDGGGTEAFF. DNA of the CDR3: TGTGCCAGCAGTTTCCTCGACGGGGGAGGAACTGAAGCTTTCTTT.

This clonotype was counted between two and nine times. The gene calls are TRBV29-1 and TRBJ1-1; no clear D gene. From germline, CDR1 is SQVTM and CDR2 ANQGSEA. CDR3 length equals 13 residues. Between the trimmed V and J ends, which lost 3 bases and 3 bases, there was a span of 11 bases. CDR3 DNA: TGCAGCGTTGATTCTGGTGACTACACTGAAGCTTTCTTT. Its protein is CSVDSGDYTEAFF.

This clonotype was counted ten times or more. The chain couples TRBV3-1 to TRBJ2-1; 8 nucleotides match TRBD2. The CDR3 covers 13 residues. V was pared by 5 bases and J by 8 bases, with 5 bases of the junction left unmatched. The germline CDR1 and CDR2 sequences are LGHDT and YNNKEL (reference sequence). CDR3 protein: CASSSGRSDEQFF. The CDR3, as DNA: TGTGCCAGCAGCAGCGGGAGAAGCGATGAGCAGTTCTTC.

This clonotype was observed a handful of times. The V gene is TRBV19, the J gene TRBJ1-2; 7 bases align to TRBD1. Germline V gene sequence: CDR1 LNHDA, CDR2 SQIVND (reference sequence). The trim removed 4 bases at V and 3 bases at J, leaving 8 bases unmatched. The CDR3 loop spans 15 amino acids. CDR3 sequence: CASSRRTGLDYGYTF. The CDR3 region has the DNA TGTGCCAGTAGTAGGCGGACAGGTCTGGACTATGGCTACACCTTC.

In this sample, this clonotype turned up many times. The chain carries TRBV29-1 and TRBJ2-5; the D is unclear. Germline V gene data show CDR1 as SQVTM and CDR2 as ANQGSEA. V lost 0 bases to trimming and J lost 2 bases, with 10 bases between them. The CDR3 sequence is 14 residues long. The CDR3 DNA reads TGCAGCGTTGAAGACACTCCCCTGCAAGAGACCCAGTACTTC. This gives the protein CSVEDTPLQETQYF.

The chain recombines TRBV11-2 with TRBJ2-2, with unresolved D. The length of the CDR3 is 12 residues. Trimming shortened V by 4 bases and J by 8 bases, and 8 bases separated the two germline ends. Per the germline V gene, CDR1 is SGHAT and CDR2 is FQNNGV. In nucleotides, the CDR3 is TGTGCCAGCAGCTCTGAGAAGGGGGAGCTGTTTTTT. Residues: CASSSEKGELFF.

This clonotype occurred many times. The V gene is TRBV7-9, the J gene TRBJ1-1, with a possible D match to TRBD1 (5 bases). The CDR3 extends over 14 amino acids. V gave up 4 bases and J gave up 3 bases, with 12 bases separating them. Looked up from germline, CDR1 is SEHNR and CDR2 is FQNEAQ (reference sequence). CDR3 in DNA: TGTGCCAGCAGCTCCGACAGATTGGACACTGAAGCTTTCTTT. Protein: CASSSDRLDTEAFF.

This clonotype was seen repeatedly, ten times or more. The V and J genes are TRBV20-1 and TRBJ2-1; 7 bases map to TRBD2. V was clipped by 1 base and J by 7 bases; unmatched bases: 4. The CDR3 spans 13 residues. Per germline, CDR1 DFQATT and CDR2 SNEGSKA (reference sequence). DNA for the CDR3: TGCAGTGCTAGAGTGGCGGGAGTTAATGAGCAGTTCTTC. Protein product: CSARVAGVNEQFF.

This clonotype was detected many times. This rearrangement joins TRBV6-1 to TRBJ2-7, with TRBD2 identical over 10 bases. From germline, CDR1 is MNHNS and CDR2 SASEGT. V dropped 0 bases and J dropped 4; count of bases not matched to a gene: 6. The CDR3 runs to 16 residues. CDR3: CASSEARLAGAYEQYF. CDR3 DNA: TGTGCCAGCAGTGAAGCGCGGCTAGCGGGAGCGTACGAGCAGTACTTC.

The chain recombines TRBV20-1 with TRBJ2-1, with 10 nucleotides matching TRBD2. CDR3 length: 14 residues. Germline V gene sequence: CDR1 DFQATT, CDR2 SNEGSKA (reference sequence). Germline trimming cut 4 bases from V and 4 bases from J; bases unmatched to any gene: 4. The CDR3: CSATTSGTYNEQFF. The CDR3 DNA sequence: TGCAGTGCTACTACTAGCGGGACTTACAATGAGCAGTTCTTC.